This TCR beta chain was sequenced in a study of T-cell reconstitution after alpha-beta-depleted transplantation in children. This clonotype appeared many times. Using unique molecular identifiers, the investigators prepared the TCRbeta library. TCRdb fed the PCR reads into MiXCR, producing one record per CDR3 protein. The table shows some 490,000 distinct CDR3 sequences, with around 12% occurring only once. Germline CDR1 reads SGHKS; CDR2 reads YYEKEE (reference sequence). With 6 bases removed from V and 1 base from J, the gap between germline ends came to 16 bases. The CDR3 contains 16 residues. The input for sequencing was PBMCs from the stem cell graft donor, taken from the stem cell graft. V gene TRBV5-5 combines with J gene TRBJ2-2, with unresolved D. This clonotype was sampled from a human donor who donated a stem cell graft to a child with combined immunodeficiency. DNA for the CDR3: TGTGCCAGCACCTTACAGTACCACAGGAACACCGGGGAGCTGTTTTTT. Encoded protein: CASTLQYHRNTGELFF.